These 4 T cell receptor beta chains came from one sample sequenced in a study of OX40 agonist ivuxolimab in advanced cancers. Profiled with immunoSEQ multiplex PCR; TCRdb holds only in-frame clones, not every one. The table shows 62,000 or so clones, with about 89% occurring only once. Sequences were derived from CD4+ or CD8+ T cells sorted from blood, sampled in a trial of the OX40 agonist ivuxolimab. The receptors originated from an adult with an advanced solid tumor such as melanoma, head and neck, liver or kidney cancer.

V gene TRBV7-9 combines with J gene TRBJ2-3; TRBD1 or TRBD2 may be the D gene (5 bases each). V dropped 5 bases and J dropped 2 bases, with 8 bases sitting between them. CDR1 SEHNR and CDR2 FQNEAQ come from the germline V gene (reference sequence). The CDR3 loop spans 13 amino acids. The CDR3 DNA reads TGTGCCAGCAGCCGGGGCTTCACAGATACGCAGTATTTT. This gives the protein CASSRGFTDTQYF.

The J gene is TRBJ2-7, the V gene TRBV6-6; D remains unclear. Germline V gives CDR1 MNHNY, CDR2 SVGAGI (reference sequence). Trimming stripped 2 bases from V and 1 base from J, with 12 bases between. CDR3 length: 15 amino acids. The CDR3 loop reads CASSYLGTRSYEQYF. As DNA, the CDR3 is TGTGCCAGCAGTTACCTGGGCACGAGGTCCTACGAGCAGTACTTC.

The CDR3 nucleotides read TGTGCCAGCAGCGGGGCTGGGAGAGTCAACTATGGCTACACCTTC. Its translation: CASSGAGRVNYGYTF. The chain employs TRBV7-2 and TRBJ1-2, with D perhaps matching TRBD1 (5 bases). Germline V CDR1 and CDR2: SGHTA, FQGNSA. The CDR3 has 15 residues. Deletions cut 5 bases from V and 2 bases from J, with 15 bases between.

This clone was counted once. The rearrangement joins TRBV2 to TRBJ1-1; maybe TRBD1 (5 bases). Germline lookup yields CDR1 SNHLY and CDR2 FYNNEI. There are 15 residues in the CDR3. Trimming pared 3 bases from V and 4 bases from J, leaving 15 bases between. The CDR3 region has the DNA TGTGCCAGCAGTGATGAGAACTCAGGGATCACTGAAGCTTTCTTT. It translates to CASSDENSGITEAFF.